The following is a T cell receptor beta chain sequence with its context. Sequencing used immunoSEQ multiplex PCR; TCRdb keeps in-frame clones, though not all of them. This table holds 650,000 to 750,000 clones, more than 70% found once. CD4+ cells yielded CD45RA+ naive and CD45RA-negative memory subsets. This sample is drawn from a study of shared clonotypes between healthy human individuals. The CDR3 consists of 11 residues. V gave up 6 bases and J gave up 9 bases, with 11 bases separating them. Germline lookup yields CDR1 SNHLY and CDR2 FYNNEI. The receptor was isolated from a woman younger than 45 in good health. Sequencing was carried out using memory CD4+ T cells sorted from blood. Subset indicated: CD45RA-negative fraction. The gene calls are TRBV2 and TRBJ2-5; D possibly uses TRBD1 or TRBD2 (5 bases each). The CDR3 DNA reads as TGTGCCAGCAGCCCCGGGGCGGCCCAGTACTTC. This gives the protein CASSPGAAQYF. The variable domain in full, completed from reference TRBV2 and TRBJ2-5, reads EPEVTQTPSHQVTQMGQEVILRCVPISNHLYFYWYRQILGQKVEFLVSFYNNEISEKSEIFDDQFSVERPDGSNFTLKIRSTKLEDSAMYFCASSPGAAQYFGPGTRLLVL.